This TCR beta chain was obtained from a study of read filtering for tumor transcriptome and immune sequencing. Molecular barcoded adaptors covering alpha/delta and beta/gamma chains were used on around 400 ng RNA. TCRdb re-derived calls from the reads in MiXCR, one entry per CDR3 protein. The data contain tens of thousands of distinct CDR3 sequences, approximately 18% of them seen just once; the ten biggest clones take up 15%. The CDR3 is 17 residues long. The germline V gene encodes CDR1 LNHDA and CDR2 SQIVND (reference sequence). A word on this clonotype: Possible read error: a much larger clone is one base away.

The source material was a population of CD138-negative cells sorted from bone marrow. The V gene is TRBV19, the J gene TRBJ1-1; the D gene is possibly TRBD1 (6 bases). The sequence derives from a donor at least 40 years old with multiple myeloma. CDR3 region: CASSDPRGGGNVGEASF. The CDR3 DNA sequence: TGTGCCAGTAGCGATCCCCGGGGAGGGGGGAACGTTGGTGAAGCTTCCTTT. The whole variable domain, filled in from reference TRBV19 and TRBJ1-1, reads DGGITQSPKYLFRKEGQNVTLSCEQNLNHDAMYWYRQDPGQGLRLIYYSQIVNDFQKGDIAEGYSVSREKKESFPLTVTSAQKNPTAFYLCASSDPRGGGNVGEASFGQGTRLTVV.